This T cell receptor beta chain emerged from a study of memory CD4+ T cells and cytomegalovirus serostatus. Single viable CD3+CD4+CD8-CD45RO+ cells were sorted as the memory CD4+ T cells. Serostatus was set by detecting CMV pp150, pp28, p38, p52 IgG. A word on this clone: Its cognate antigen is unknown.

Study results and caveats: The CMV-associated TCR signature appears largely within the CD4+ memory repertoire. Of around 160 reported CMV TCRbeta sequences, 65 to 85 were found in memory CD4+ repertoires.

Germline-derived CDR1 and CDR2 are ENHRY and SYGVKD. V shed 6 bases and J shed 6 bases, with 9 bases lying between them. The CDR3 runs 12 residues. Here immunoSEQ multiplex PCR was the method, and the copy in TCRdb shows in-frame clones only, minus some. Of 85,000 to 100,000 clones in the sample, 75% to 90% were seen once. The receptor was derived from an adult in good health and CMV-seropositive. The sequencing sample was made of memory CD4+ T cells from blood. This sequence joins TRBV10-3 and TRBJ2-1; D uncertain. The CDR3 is CAIRLQSNEQFF. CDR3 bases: TGTGCCATCAGACTACAAAGCAATGAGCAGTTCTTC.